This T cell receptor beta chain was captured by sequencing in a study of blood T cell repertoires in COVID-19. Study summary: Acute-phase and convalescent COVID-19 samples originated in the United States, Italy and Spain. T cells, B-cell-depleted T cells, or PBMCs supplied cDNA or gDNA.

The CDR3 has 12 amino acids. Deletions cut 6 bases from V and 5 bases from J, with 7 bases between. As handled by the study authors: Amplification from reference gene primers served as the basis for estimated nucleated cell counts. TCRdb's copy holds only in-frame clones and misses some; the assay was immunoSEQ multiplex PCR. D and trimming were read from the DNA, whereas the V and J calls and clone size are those reported in that table. The table records approximately 37,000 clones, over 70% of them present only once. This chain joins TRBV12-3 or TRBV12-4 and TRBJ2-2; no clear D gene. The specimen sequenced was peripheral blood. The TCR originated in a woman in her 70s with acute or convalescent COVID-19. The CDR3 sequence is CASSQSTGELFF. DNA for the CDR3: TGTGCCAGCAGCCAGTCGACCGGGGAGCTGTTTTTT.